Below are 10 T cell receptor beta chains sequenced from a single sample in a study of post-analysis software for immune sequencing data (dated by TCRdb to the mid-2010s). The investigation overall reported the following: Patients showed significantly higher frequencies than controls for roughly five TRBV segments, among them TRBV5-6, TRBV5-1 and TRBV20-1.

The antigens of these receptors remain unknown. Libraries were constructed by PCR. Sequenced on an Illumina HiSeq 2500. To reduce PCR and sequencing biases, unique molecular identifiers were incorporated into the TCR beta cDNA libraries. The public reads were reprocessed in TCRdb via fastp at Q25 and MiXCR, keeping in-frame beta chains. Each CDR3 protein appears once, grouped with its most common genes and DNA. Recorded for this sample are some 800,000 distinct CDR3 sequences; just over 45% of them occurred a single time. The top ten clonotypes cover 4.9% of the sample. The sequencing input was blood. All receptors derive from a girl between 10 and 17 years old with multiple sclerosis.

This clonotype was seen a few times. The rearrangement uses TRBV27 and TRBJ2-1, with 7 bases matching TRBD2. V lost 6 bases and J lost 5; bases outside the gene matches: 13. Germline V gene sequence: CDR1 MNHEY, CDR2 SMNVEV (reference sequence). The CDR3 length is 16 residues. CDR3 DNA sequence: TGTGCCAGCAGGCCTCCCCCCAGCGGGGCTGACAATGAGCAGTTCTTC. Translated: CASRPPPSGADNEQFF.

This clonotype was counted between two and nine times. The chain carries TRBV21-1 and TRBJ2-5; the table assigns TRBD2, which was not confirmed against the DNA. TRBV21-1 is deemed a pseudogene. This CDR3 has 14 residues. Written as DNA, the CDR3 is TGTGCCAGCAGCAAATGTCGGAGGGAAGAGACCCAGTACTTC. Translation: CASSKCRREETQYF.

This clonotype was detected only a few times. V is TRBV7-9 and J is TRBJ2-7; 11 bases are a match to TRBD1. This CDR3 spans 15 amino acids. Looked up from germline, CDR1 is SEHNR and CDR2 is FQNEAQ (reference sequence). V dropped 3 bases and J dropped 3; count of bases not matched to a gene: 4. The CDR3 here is CASSFPGTGGYEQYF. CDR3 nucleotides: TGTGCCAGCAGCTTCCCCGGGACAGGGGGCTACGAGCAGTACTTC.

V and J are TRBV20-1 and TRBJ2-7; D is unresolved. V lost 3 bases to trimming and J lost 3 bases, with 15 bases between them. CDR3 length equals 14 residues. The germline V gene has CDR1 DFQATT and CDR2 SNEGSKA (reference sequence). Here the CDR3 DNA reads TGCAGTGCTAGGAACCCAGAAAACTACTACGAGCAGTACTTC. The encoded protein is CSARNPENYYEQYF.

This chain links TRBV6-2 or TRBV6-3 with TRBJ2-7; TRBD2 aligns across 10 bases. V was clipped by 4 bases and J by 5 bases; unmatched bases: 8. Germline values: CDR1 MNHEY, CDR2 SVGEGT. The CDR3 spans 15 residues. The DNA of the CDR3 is TGTGCCAGCAGTTCCCCGGGACTAGCGACCCACGAGCAGTACTTC. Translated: CASSSPGLATHEQYF.

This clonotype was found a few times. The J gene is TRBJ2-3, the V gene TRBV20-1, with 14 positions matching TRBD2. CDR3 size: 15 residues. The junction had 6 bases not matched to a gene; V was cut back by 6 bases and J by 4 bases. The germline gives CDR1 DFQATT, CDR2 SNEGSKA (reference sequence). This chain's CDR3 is CSAPRLAGGPDTQYF. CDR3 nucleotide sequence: TGCAGTGCCCCCCGACTAGCGGGAGGGCCAGATACGCAGTATTTT.

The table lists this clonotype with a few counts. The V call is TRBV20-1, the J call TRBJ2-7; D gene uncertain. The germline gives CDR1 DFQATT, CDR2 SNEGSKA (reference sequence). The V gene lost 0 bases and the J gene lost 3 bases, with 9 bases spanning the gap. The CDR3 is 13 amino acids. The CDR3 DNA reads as TGCAGTGCTAGAGATCACCCACACTACGAGCAGTACTTC. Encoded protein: CSARDHPHYEQYF.

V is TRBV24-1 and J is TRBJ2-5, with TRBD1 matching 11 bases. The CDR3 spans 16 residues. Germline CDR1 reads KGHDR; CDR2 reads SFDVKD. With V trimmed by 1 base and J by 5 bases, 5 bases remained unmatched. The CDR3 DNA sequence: TGTGCCACCAGTGATTTTCCCGGGACAGGGGGGGAGACCCAGTACTTC. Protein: CATSDFPGTGGETQYF.

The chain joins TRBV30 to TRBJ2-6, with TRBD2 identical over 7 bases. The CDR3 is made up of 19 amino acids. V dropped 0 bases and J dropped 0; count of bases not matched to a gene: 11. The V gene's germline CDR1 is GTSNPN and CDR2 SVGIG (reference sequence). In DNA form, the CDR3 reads TGTGCCTGGAGTGTATGGCGGGGGTCCTACCGCTCTGGGGCCAACGTCCTGACTTTC. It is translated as CAWSVWRGSYRSGANVLTF.

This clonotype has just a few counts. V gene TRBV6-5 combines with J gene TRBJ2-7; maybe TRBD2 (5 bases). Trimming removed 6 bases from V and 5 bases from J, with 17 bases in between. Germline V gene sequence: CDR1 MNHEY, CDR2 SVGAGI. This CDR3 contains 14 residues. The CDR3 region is CASSLSAGYHEQYF. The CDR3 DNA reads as TGTGCCAGCAGCCTGTCGGCGGGTTACCACGAGCAGTACTTC.